The clone carrying this TCR beta chain counts as medium-sized. This entry is derived from a study of control samples from healthy donors and cancer patients. Repertoires were generated with immunoSEQ multiplex PCR, while TCRdb's copy carries only in-frame clones and drops some. This sample has 24,000 or so clones, with approximately 85% found just once. Trimming removed 7 bases at V and 1 base at J, with 13 bases between. Germline assignment: CDR1 SNHLY and CDR2 FYNNEI. The CDR3 runs to 14 residues. The sample taken for sequencing was PBMCs. The chain carries TRBV2 and TRBJ1-1; D is unresolved. The TCR was taken from a man between 60 and 75 years old with head and neck cancer. The chain's CDR3 is CASISLAGNTEAFF. CDR3 nucleotides: TGTGCCAGCATTTCCCTAGCAGGGAACACTGAAGCTTTCTTT.